The 15 T cell receptor beta chains presented below share a single source sample, sequenced in a study of blood T cell repertoires in COVID-19. The data were produced by immunoSEQ multiplex PCR, yet TCRdb's version contains in-frame clones alone and is incomplete. The sample gives 300,000 to 350,000 clones, about 90% of which show up once; about 4.7% is in the top ten. Sequencing was done on a sample of PBMCs or T cells enriched from blood (not recorded which). These receptors all stem from a man aged 25-45 years who had recovered from COVID-19.

The J gene is TRBJ1-4, the V gene TRBV6-5; possibly TRBD1 for D (6 bases). Trimming stripped 6 bases from V and 8 bases from J, with 16 bases between. Germline CDR1 and CDR2: MNHEY and SVGAGI. The CDR3 contains 14 residues. The CDR3 loop reads CASSEGQKGEKLFF. The CDR3, as DNA: TGTGCCAGCAGCGAGGGACAAAAGGGGGAAAAACTGTTTTTT.

The chain links TRBV9 to TRBJ1-5; TRBD1 might be the D (6 bases). Germline CDR1 reads SGDLS; CDR2 reads YYNGEE. V was clipped by 3 bases and J by 2 bases, with 12 bases between them. This CDR3 region has 15 residues. The CDR3: CASSAQGMRNQPQHF. CDR3 bases: TGTGCCAGCAGCGCACAGGGAATGCGCAATCAGCCCCAGCATTTT.

The chain employs TRBV7-9 and TRBJ1-5; 7 positions agree with TRBD1. V trimming: 5 bases; J trimming: 8 bases; junction bases outside the gene matches: 3. The germline CDR1 and CDR2 sequences are SEHNR and FQNEAQ (reference sequence). CDR3 length equals 12 residues. The CDR3 reads CASSHQGEPQHF. The CDR3 bases are TGTGCCAGCAGCCACCAGGGGGAGCCCCAGCATTTT.

This clone was found once. CDR3 sequence (DNA): TGTGCCAGTAATCACAAGCGGGGGGTCGATAGCACAGATACGCAGTATTTT. This gives the protein CASNHKRGVDSTDTQYF. The chain carries TRBV19 and TRBJ2-3; 9 nucleotides line up with TRBD2. The CDR3 runs 17 residues. Germline lookup yields CDR1 LNHDA and CDR2 SQIVND (reference sequence). V lost 7 bases, J lost 0 bases, and 11 bases stayed unmatched.

This clone was counted ten times or more. The chain recombines TRBV19 with TRBJ1-5, with a possible D match to TRBD1 (5 bases). The CDR3 covers 15 residues. From germline, CDR1 is LNHDA and CDR2 SQIVND (reference sequence). V shed 5 bases and J shed 6 bases, with 17 bases lying between them. CDR3 DNA sequence: TGTGCCAGTAGTGGCGGGCAGGGAGGGAGTCAGCCCCAGCATTTT. It codes for CASSGGQGGSQPQHF.

The rearrangement links TRBV19 to TRBJ1-2; TRBD1 aligns across 9 bases. V was pared by 2 bases and J by 9 bases, with 10 bases of the junction left unmatched. This CDR3 has 15 residues. The germline gives CDR1 LNHDA, CDR2 SQIVND (reference sequence). This chain's CDR3 is CASSIRVGTGICYTF. For the CDR3, the DNA is TGTGCCAGTAGTATACGGGTAGGGACAGGGATTTGCTACACCTTC.

The rearrangement joins TRBV29-1 to TRBJ1-1; the match to TRBD1 covers 9 bases. J gave up 11 bases and V 6 bases, and 7 bases lay outside the gene matches. Germline CDR1 SQVTM, CDR2 ANQGSEA. CDR3 length: 11 amino acids. CDR3 in amino acids: CSVAGTGYAFF. In DNA, the CDR3 is TGCAGCGTCGCCGGGACAGGGTACGCTTTCTTT.

This rearrangement joins TRBV28 to TRBJ2-7; 8 nucleotides agree with TRBD1. The germline gives CDR1 MDHEN, CDR2 SYDVKM. The CDR3 length is 14 residues. Trimming removed 5 bases from V and 2 bases from J; junction bases left unmatched: 5. CDR3 sequence reads: CASSRGQEPYEQYF. In nucleotides, the CDR3 is TGTGCCAGCAGTCGGGGACAGGAGCCCTACGAGCAGTACTTC. Filled out from reference TRBV28 and TRBJ2-7, the complete variable domain reads DVKVTQSSRYLVKRTGEKVFLECVQDMDHENMFWYRQDPGLGLRLIYFSYDVKMKEKGDIPEGYSVSREKKERFSLILESASTNQTSMYLCASSRGQEPYEQYFGPGTRLTVT.

The chain uses TRBV23-1 and TRBJ2-3; the D is unclear. TRBV23-1 is treated as an ORF (open reading frame) with a function not yet certain. The CDR3 consists of 11 residues. Deletions cut 4 bases from V and 5 bases from J, with 4 bases between. The CDR3 nucleotides read TGCGCCAGCAGTCTCGGAGATACGCAGTATTTT. This codes for CASSLGDTQYF.

The CDR3 DNA reads TGCGCCAGCAGTCTTAGCGGGGGGCCCCAAGAGACCCAGTACTTC. It yields the protein CASSLSGGPQETQYF. The chain combines TRBV5-1 with TRBJ2-5; 10 bases fit TRBD2. J lost 1 base, V lost 5 bases, and 5 bases had no gene match. CDR1 and CDR2 (germline): SGHRS, YFSETQ. This CDR3 has 15 residues.

The V gene is TRBV4-1, the J gene TRBJ1-5; D call uncertain. The CDR3 has 16 residues. V lost 2 bases and J 3 bases, leaving 14 bases between the germline ends. Germline V gene data show CDR1 as MGHRA and CDR2 as YSYEKL. In DNA form, the CDR3 reads TGCGCCAGCAGCCAATTGGCCAAGTGGGCCAATCAGCCCCAGCATTTT. Encoded protein: CASSQLAKWANQPQHF.

The chain is built from TRBV12-3 or TRBV12-4 and TRBJ1-5; D is unresolved. The CDR3 extends over 13 amino acids. The V and J ends lost 2 bases and 6 bases respectively, with 8 bases between them. DNA of the CDR3: TGTGCCAGCAGTTTACTATTAAGTCAGCCCCAGCATTTT. Encoded protein: CASSLLLSQPQHF.

The genes are TRBV5-1 and TRBJ2-6, with D hard to call. The germline V and J ends were trimmed by 0 bases and 0 bases, with 13 bases remaining between them. This CDR3 comprises 18 residues. From germline, CDR1 is SGHRS and CDR2 YFSETQ. CDR3 amino acids: CASSLVGRLSSGANVLTF. CDR3 nucleotides: TGCGCCAGCAGCTTGGTCGGCAGACTTAGCTCTGGGGCCAACGTCCTGACTTTC. Complete variable domain (other parts from reference TRBV5-1 and TRBJ2-6): KAGVTQTPRYLIKTRGQQVTLSCSPISGHRSVSWYQQTPGQGLQFLFEYFSETQRNKGNFPGRFSGRQFSNSRSEMNVSTLELGDSALYLCASSLVGRLSSGANVLTFGAGSRLTVL.

The chain has TRBV6-6 and TRBJ1-1; TRBD1 matches 7 bases. The V and J ends lost 6 bases and 6 bases, in that order; junction bases with no gene match: 1. CDR1 is MNHNY, CDR2 SVGAGI, per germline (reference sequence). This CDR3 has 11 amino acids. DNA for the CDR3: TGTGCCAGCAGGACAGGGCCTGAAGCTTTCTTT. Encoded protein: CASRTGPEAFF.

The V call is TRBV27, the J call TRBJ2-7; 11 nucleotides line up with TRBD1. The CDR3 runs to 16 residues. From germline, CDR1 is MNHEY and CDR2 SMNVEV (reference sequence). V was clipped by 5 bases and J by 4 bases; unmatched bases: 10. The CDR3 DNA sequence: TGTGCCAGCAGTCCCAACCGGGACAGGGGGAGGTACGAGCAGTACTTC. Encoded protein: CASSPNRDRGRYEQYF.